What follows are 15 T cell receptor beta chains derived from one specimen sequenced in a study of tumor and adjacent non-tumor tissue in lung cancer. No cell sorting was done before RNA was extracted from the tissue. Three rounds of nested PCR, following a modified ARM-PCR protocol, produced the TCRbeta library. A single record per CDR3 protein comes from TCRdb applying MiXCR to the multiplex PCR reads. The sample lists some 80,000 distinct CDR3 sequences; roughly two thirds were seen once. The sample consisted of lung tumor tissue. These receptors were taken from a woman in her thirties or forties with non-small cell lung cancer.

A few counts support this clonotype. The rearrangement joins TRBV19 to TRBJ1-3; D remains ambiguous. The CDR3 has 17 residues. Between the trimmed V and J ends, which lost 6 bases and 0 bases, there was a span of 18 bases. The V gene's germline CDR1 is LNHDA and CDR2 SQIVND (reference sequence). CDR3 residues: CASRDRRYLYSGNTIYF. CDR3 coding DNA: TGTGCCAGTAGGGACCGCCGCTACCTGTACTCTGGAAACACCATATATTTT.

On this clonotype itself: Germline is not matched at one junction end, which may reflect a read error. V and J are TRBV4-1 and TRBJ2-3; D possibly corresponds to TRBD2 (5 bases). The CDR3 is made up of 15 amino acids. From germline, CDR1 is MGHRA and CDR2 YSYEKL. The CDR3 DNA follows: TGCGCAAGCAGCCGCCCAGAGGGCGGCACAGATACGCAGTATTTT. It yields the protein CASSRPEGGTDTQYF.

Concerning this clonotype itself: The junction shows a germline mismatch at one end, possibly a read error. The rearrangement joins TRBV29-1 to TRBJ2-1; D not resolved. Germline loops: CDR1 SQVTM, CDR2 ANQGSEA. This CDR3 spans 14 amino acids. The chain's CDR3 is CSVEDSRSYNEQFF. CDR3 sequence (DNA): TGCAGTGTTGAAGACTCTCGGAGTTACAATGAGCAGTTCTTC.

To note about this clonotype: At one end, the junction sequence differs from germline, possibly due to a read error. The rearrangement joins TRBV5-1 to TRBJ2-6, with 7 bases fitting TRBD1. The CDR3 is made up of 17 amino acids. Germline loops: CDR1 SGHRS, CDR2 YFSETQ. CDR3 in amino acids: CASSLGDRLSEANVLTF. DNA of the CDR3: TGTGCCAGCAGCTTGGGGGACAGACTCTCTGAGGCCAACGTCCTGACTTTC.

The CDR3 is CAPPWSVGTEAFF. Here the CDR3 DNA reads TGTGCCCCCCCCTGGTCCGTGGGGACTGAAGCTTTCTTT. This chain uses TRBV10-3 with TRBJ1-1; D remains ambiguous. The CDR3 length is 13 residues. Germline V gene sequence: CDR1 ENHRY, CDR2 SYGVKD. V lost 11 bases and J 5 bases, leaving 18 bases between the germline ends.

This clonotype has a count of ten or more. The chain carries TRBV6-5 and TRBJ1-1; D is undetermined. The CDR3 consists of 14 residues. Germline values: CDR1 MNHEY, CDR2 SVGAGI. Trimming removed 2 bases from V and 2 bases from J, with 9 bases in between. The CDR3: CASSYGVGNTEAFF. The CDR3, as DNA: TGTGCCAGCAGTTACGGGGTGGGCAACACTGAAGCTTTCTTT.

J is TRBJ2-5 and V is TRBV11-2; D remains ambiguous. Germline CDR1 reads SGHAT; CDR2 reads FQNNGV. There are 13 residues in the CDR3. The V gene lost 10 bases and the J gene lost 4 bases, with 16 bases spanning the gap. CDR3 in amino acids: CANSLVYGETQYF. Written as DNA, the CDR3 is TGTGCCAATAGCTTAGTTTATGGAGAGACCCAGTACTTC.

A word on this clonotype: A read error is possible here, since a much larger clone lies one base away. J is TRBJ1-1 and V is TRBV9; D call uncertain. This CDR3 contains 14 residues. The V end lost 3 bases, the J end lost 6 bases, and 15 bases lay between the germline ends. The V gene's germline CDR1 is SGDLS and CDR2 YYNGEE. Here the CDR3 reads CASSAVGRISEAFF. The CDR3 DNA sequence: TGTGCCAGCAGCGCCGTCGGGAGGATTTCTGAAGCTTTCTTT.

The chain joins TRBV5-1 to TRBJ2-6; no clear D gene. The germline gives CDR1 SGHRS, CDR2 YFSETQ. This CDR3 comprises 17 residues. Between the trimmed V and J ends, which lost 4 bases and 0 bases, there was a span of 14 bases. The CDR3 region is CASSLNGQFSGANVLTF. CDR3 sequence (DNA): TGCGCCAGCAGCCTCAATGGGCAGTTCTCTGGGGCCAACGTCCTGACTTTC.

On this clonotype itself: The CDR3 ends on some other residue instead of the conserved phenylalanine or tryptophan, so this is likely a read error. The chain recombines TRBV20-1 with TRBJ1-6; D ambiguous. The CDR3 is 16 amino acids. The V gene's germline CDR1 is DFQATT and CDR2 SNEGSKA (reference sequence). Trimming cost V 2 bases and J 0 bases, with 11 bases left between them. CDR3 bases: TGCAGTGCTAGAAGGGCCGGGAGCTCCTATAATTCACCCCTCCACATT. Translating it yields CSARRAGSSYNSPLHI.

V is TRBV11-2 and J is TRBJ2-5; D gene ambiguous. This CDR3 is built from 15 residues. The germline gives CDR1 SGHAT, CDR2 FQNNGV. V was shortened by 5 bases and J by 1 base, with 14 bases between the two germline ends. CDR3 nucleotides: TGTGCCAGCAGCATATTCGTTGGGATCCAAGAGACCCAGTACTTC. Its protein product is CASSIFVGIQETQYF.

This rearrangement joins TRBV7-8 to TRBJ2-7; D is unclear. Germline CDR1 and CDR2: SGHVS and FQNEAQ. The CDR3 has 15 amino acids. Trimming pared 5 bases from V and 7 bases from J, leaving 21 bases between. The chain's CDR3 is CASSPQSVGIQEQYF. For the CDR3, the DNA is TGTGCCAGCAGCCCACAATCGGTAGGGATTCAAGAGCAGTACTTC.

Points on this clonotype: A much larger clone differs by one base, so this may be a read error. The J gene is TRBJ2-7, the V gene TRBV13, with 7 bases identical to TRBD2. Germline V lookup: CDR1 PRHDT, CDR2 FYEKMQ (reference sequence). This CDR3 comprises 14 residues. Unmatched junction bases numbered 7, after V lost 2 bases and J lost 6 bases. CDR3 nucleotides: TGTGCCAGCAGCTTACGGGGGGTGCTACGCGAGCAGTACTTC. Its translation is CASSLRGVLREQYF.

At least ten counts were recorded for this clonotype. V gene TRBV29-1 combines with J gene TRBJ2-1; D is unclear. The V end was cut by 2 bases, the J end by 9 bases, with 14 bases between. The CDR3 is made up of 13 amino acids. Germline V gives CDR1 SQVTM, CDR2 ANQGSEA. CDR3 coding DNA: TGCAGCGTTGAAAACTCCGGATTTGGTGAGCAGTTCTTC. Its translation: CSVENSGFGEQFF.

On this clonotype itself: One junction end disagrees with the germline gene, perhaps due to a read error. V usage is TRBV5-8 and J usage is TRBJ1-2, with 7 bases identical to TRBD1. Germline loops: CDR1 SGHTS, CDR2 YDEGEE. The CDR3 loop spans 13 amino acids. The CDR3 sequence: CARSLDRSIDYTF. The CDR3 DNA reads TGTGCCAGAAGCTTGGACAGGTCGATTGACTACACCTTC. Full variable domain (rest looked up from reference TRBV5-8 and TRBJ1-2): EAGVTQSPTHLIKTRGQQATLRCSPISGHTSVYWYQQALGLGLQFLLWYDEGEERNRGNFPPRFSGRQFPNYSSELNVNALELEDSALYLCARSLDRSIDYTFGSGTRLTVV.